The rows below give T cell receptor beta chains drawn from one sample of a study of blood T cell repertoires in COVID-19. The table came from immunoSEQ multiplex PCR; TCRdb's copy has only in-frame clones and leaves some out. Among around 400,000 clones listed, 70% to 90% were seen once. Sequencing used peripheral blood. The receptors were gathered from a woman aged 55-75 years with COVID-19, enrolled during active disease. Both conserved end residues are part of each CDR3. D genes are given only for firm matches. Clone sizes are given selectively: once, few, many, or a class where the clone is expanded.

- | TRBJ1-2 | TRBV7-3 | - | CASSPMSRDYGYTF | TGTGCCAGCAGCCCCATGAGCAGGGACTATGGCTACACCTTC
TRBD1 | TRBJ1-1 | TRBV6-5 | few | CASSDRVSTEAFF | TGTGCCAGCAGCGACAGGGTAAGCACTGAAGCTTTCTTT
- | TRBJ2-7 | TRBV6-5 | - | CASRDRGGPVYEQYF | TGTGCCAGCAGAGACCGTGGGGGCCCCGTCTACGAGCAGTACTTC
- | TRBJ2-7 | TRBV5-4 | - | CASRLIGGGAGAYEQYF | TGTGCCAGCAGACTCATTGGAGGGGGGGCAGGAGCCTACGAGCAGTACTTC
TRBD1 | TRBJ2-7 | TRBV28 | - | CASSQDRVRCEQYF | TGTGCCAGCAGTCAGGACAGGGTGAGGTGCGAGCAGTACTTC
- | TRBJ1-1 | TRBV28 | - | CASTPPERNAEAFF | TGTGCCAGCACCCCCCCCGAGAGGAATGCTGAAGCTTTCTTT
- | TRBJ1-2 | TRBV5-6 | - | CASSLGHGRQGYTF | TGTGCCAGCAGCTTGGGGCATGGCCGTCAGGGCTACACCTTC
- | TRBJ2-2 | TRBV19 | - | CASRNTGVNTGELFF | TGTGCCAGTAGAAACACAGGAGTGAACACCGGGGAGCTGTTTTTT
- | TRBJ1-2 | TRBV4-1 | - | CASSTVFRDNNYGYTF | TGCGCCAGCAGCACCGTCTTCCGGGACAATAACTATGGCTACACCTTC
- | TRBJ2-5 | TRBV7-7 | - | CASSLAPRPQETQYF | TGTGCCAGCAGCTTAGCGCCGAGACCACAGGAGACCCAGTACTTC
- | TRBJ1-1 | TRBV7-9 | - | CASSLDGHSRFMNTEAFF | TGTGCCAGCAGCTTAGATGGGCACAGTCGTTTCATGAACACTGAAGCTTTCTTT
- | TRBJ1-1 | TRBV6-4 | - | CASSPDGGQTEAFF | TGTGCCAGCAGTCCGGACGGGGGGCAGACTGAAGCTTTCTTT
- | TRBJ1-1 | TRBV7-2 | - | CASSLYGGMNTEAFF | TGTGCCAGCAGCTTATATGGCGGAATGAACACTGAAGCTTTCTTT
TRBD2 | TRBJ2-2 | TRBV3-1/TRBV3-2 | - | CASSHEGLAGNTGELFF | TGTGCCAGCAGCCATGAGGGACTAGCGGGGAACACCGGGGAGCTGTTTTTT
TRBD1 | TRBJ1-2 | TRBV7-8 | - | CASSGDRVGDGYTF | TGTGCCAGCAGCGGGGACAGGGTAGGCGATGGCTACACCTTC
- | TRBJ2-1 | TRBV6-5 | - | CASSQPGTLSNEQFF | TGTGCCAGCAGTCAGCCCGGGACTCTCAGCAATGAGCAGTTCTTC
TRBD1 | TRBJ1-5 | TRBV5-8 | - | CASSPQGRPRNQPQHF | TGTGCCAGCAGCCCACAGGGGCGACCCCGCAATCAGCCCCAGCATTTT
- | TRBJ2-5 | TRBV5-4 | - | CASSLGTGNYQETQYF | TGTGCCAGCAGCTTAGGTACAGGGAATTACCAAGAGACCCAGTACTTC
TRBD1 | TRBJ1-2 | TRBV4-1 | - | CASSQPGQPNYGYTF | TGCGCCAGCAGCCAACCGGGACAGCCCAACTATGGCTACACCTTC
- | TRBJ2-7 | TRBV5-1 | - | CASSLVAGSYEQYF | TGCGCCAGCAGCTTGGTGGCGGGGAGCTACGAGCAGTACTTC
TRBD2 | TRBJ2-7 | TRBV6-2/TRBV6-3 | - | CASSYPTGLAATYEQYF | TGTGCCAGCAGTTACCCTACCGGACTAGCGGCTACCTACGAGCAGTACTTC
TRBD1 | TRBJ1-5 | TRBV12-3/TRBV12-4 | once | CASTGQGWQPQHF | TGTGCCAGCACCGGACAGGGTTGGCAGCCCCAGCATTTT
- | TRBJ1-1 | TRBV15 | once | CATSRQGIGTEAFF | TGTGCCACCAGCAGACAGGGAATAGGCACTGAAGCTTTCTTT
TRBD1 | TRBJ2-1 | TRBV19 | - | CASSNSIYRGSYNEQFF | TGTGCCAGTAGTAATTCTATTTACAGGGGCTCCTACAATGAGCAGTTCTTC
TRBD1 | TRBJ2-2 | TRBV19 | - | CASSLTTGTGNTGELFF | TGTGCCAGTAGTCTAACCACCGGGACAGGGAACACCGGGGAGCTGTTTTTT
- | TRBJ1-2 | TRBV14 | - | CASSQVPRYGYTF | TGTGCCAGCAGCCAAGTTCCGCGGTATGGCTACACCTTC
- | TRBJ2-6 | TRBV4-1 | - | CASSQDWSRSSGANVLTF | TGCGCCAGCAGCCAAGATTGGAGTAGGAGCTCTGGGGCCAACGTCCTGACTTTC
- | TRBJ2-7 | TRBV11-2 | once | CASSLYRSTYEQYF | TGTGCCAGCAGCTTGTACAGGAGTACCTACGAGCAGTACTTC
TRBD1 | TRBJ1-5 | TRBV6-5 | - | CASGTGGNQPQHF | TGTGCCAGCGGGACAGGGGGCAATCAGCCCCAGCATTTT
- | TRBJ2-7 | TRBV27 | once | CASSPYRQGSYEQYF | TGTGCCAGCAGTCCCTACCGCCAGGGTTCCTACGAGCAGTACTTC
- | TRBJ1-6 | TRBV10-3 | - | CAVTGQINSPLHF | TGTGCCGTGACGGGACAAATTAATTCACCCCTCCACTTT
TRBD1 | TRBJ1-5 | TRBV7-8 | - | CASSLPPWTGPQPQHF | TGTGCCAGCAGCTTACCCCCTTGGACAGGCCCTCAGCCCCAGCATTTT
- | TRBJ1-2 | TRBV7-6 | once | CASSSELNYGYTF | TGTGCCAGCAGCTCCGAACTAAACTATGGCTACACCTTC
- | TRBJ2-5 | TRBV7-9 | - | CASSQQDPAGTQYF | TGTGCCAGCAGCCAACAAGACCCAGCGGGGACCCAGTACTTC
- | TRBJ1-1 | TRBV6-5 | - | CASRRFQVNTEAFF | TGTGCCAGCCGGCGTTTCCAGGTTAACACTGAAGCTTTCTTT
- | TRBJ1-1 | TRBV9 | - | CASSARQGQNTEAFF | TGTGCCAGCAGCGCACGTCAGGGACAGAACACTGAAGCTTTCTTT
- | TRBJ2-5 | TRBV27 | - | CASSFTGETQYF | TGTGCCAGCAGTTTCACTGGAGAGACCCAGTACTTC
TRBD1 | TRBJ1-1 | TRBV10-3 | - | CATRTGGVNTEAFF | TGTGCCACCCGGACAGGGGGCGTGAACACTGAAGCTTTCTTT
TRBD1 | TRBJ1-2 | TRBV19 | - | CASTPTGANLYGYTF | TGTGCCAGTACCCCAACAGGGGCCAACCTCTATGGCTACACCTTC
- | TRBJ2-7 | TRBV12-5 | - | CASGLEITGYEQYF | TGTGCTAGTGGTTTGGAGATAACAGGGTACGAGCAGTACTTC
- | TRBJ1-3 | TRBV6-1 | - | CASTEEGIVSGNTIYF | TGTGCCAGCACTGAGGAGGGAATAGTATCTGGAAACACCATATATTTT
TRBD2 | TRBJ2-5 | TRBV4-1 | - | CASSQGLAGTFRETQYF | TGCGCCAGCAGCCAAGGGCTAGCGGGTACCTTTAGGGAGACCCAGTACTTC
- | TRBJ1-4 | TRBV5-4 | - | CASSPGLLGREKLFF | TGTGCCAGCAGCCCAGGACTCCTCGGGAGGGAAAAACTGTTTTTT
- | TRBJ1-6 | TRBV5-8 | - | CASSPPQGSPLHF | TGTGCCAGCAGCCCCCCGCAGGGATCACCCCTCCACTTT
TRBD1 | TRBJ2-6 | TRBV19 | - | CASRTGGSGANVLTF | TGTGCCAGTAGGACAGGGGGCTCTGGGGCCAACGTCCTGACTTTC
TRBD1 | TRBJ2-3 | TRBV11-2 | - | CASSPNRGHTQYF | TGTGCCAGCAGCCCAAACAGGGGACATACGCAGTATTTT
TRBD1 | TRBJ2-7 | TRBV27 | - | CASSPRTGPYEQYF | TGTGCCAGCAGTCCGAGGACAGGTCCCTACGAGCAGTACTTC